This T cell receptor (beta chain) was retrieved from a study of blood T cell repertoires in COVID-19. For the study at large: The analysed material was cDNA or gDNA that came from T cells, B-cell-depleted T cells, or PBMCs.

Participant age was roughly 18 to 90 years, and participants resided in about 25 US areas. Participants' own reports of clinical history determined their cohort assignment. CDR1 MGHDK and CDR2 SYGVNS come from the germline V gene. The CDR3 extends over 14 amino acids. V was cut by 1 base and J by 2 bases, with 8 bases left in between. In the original analysis: How many nucleated cells were present was estimated from reference gene primer amplification. This table comes from immunoSEQ multiplex PCR, and its TCRdb copy is limited to in-frame clones, with some not included. D and trimming come from the DNA, and the V and J calls and clone size come from that table. In the table there are hundreds of thousands of clones, about 90% of which are singletons.

The origin of this receptor is a woman aged 35 to 49 with acute COVID-19. The material sequenced was PBMCs or T cells enriched from blood (not recorded which). The rearrangement links TRBV25-1 to TRBJ1-2; D uncertain. CDR3 in amino acids: CASSESRPNYGYTF. The CDR3 bases are TGTGCCAGCAGTGAATCGCGCCCCAACTATGGCTACACCTTC.